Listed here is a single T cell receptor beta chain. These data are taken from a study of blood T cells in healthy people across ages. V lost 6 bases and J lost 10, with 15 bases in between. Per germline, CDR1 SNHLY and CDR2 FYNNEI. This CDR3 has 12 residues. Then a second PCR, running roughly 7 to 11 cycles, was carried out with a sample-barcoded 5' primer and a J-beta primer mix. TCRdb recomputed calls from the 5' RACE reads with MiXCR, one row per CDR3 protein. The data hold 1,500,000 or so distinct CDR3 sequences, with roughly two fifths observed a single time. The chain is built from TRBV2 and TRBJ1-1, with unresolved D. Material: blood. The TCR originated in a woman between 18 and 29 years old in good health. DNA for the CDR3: TGTGCCAGCAGGGCGGGTGTCTTTTCAGCTTTCTTT. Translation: CASRAGVFSAFF.